Listed here are 26 T cell receptor beta chains from one sample, sequenced in a study of cytomegalovirus exposure and HLA in healthy donors. With 60 Vbeta and 13 Jbeta primers, the PCR was carried out. The assay was immunoSEQ multiplex PCR, and TCRdb's table has in-frame clones only and misses some. The sample has more than 150,000 clones, roughly 88% seen once. The sequenced sample consisted of PBMCs. All receptors derive from a man between 18 and 35 years old in good health and CMV-seropositive.

The chain has TRBV5-1 and TRBJ2-1, with a weak D call TRBD2 (6 bases). The ends were cut back, 1 base at V and 8 bases at J, with 10 bases in the middle. Germline CDR1 reads SGHRS; CDR2 reads YFSETQ. This CDR3 region has 13 residues. CDR3 sequence reads: CASSLTSLDEQFF. The CDR3 coding sequence is TGCGCCAGCAGCTTGACTAGCTTGGATGAGCAGTTCTTC.

The genes are TRBV5-1 and TRBJ2-3, with TRBD1 matching 9 bases. The germline CDR1 and CDR2 sequences are SGHRS and YFSETQ. The CDR3 is made up of 17 amino acids. Losses at the gene ends were 0 bases for V and 4 bases for J; bases not matched to a gene: 9. The CDR3 bases are TGCGCCAGCAGCTTGGAGGGAAGACAGGGGGGTTCAGATACGCAGTATTTT. This gives the protein CASSLEGRQGGSDTQYF. Complete variable domain (other parts from reference TRBV5-1 and TRBJ2-3): KAGVTQTPRYLIKTRGQQVTLSCSPISGHRSVSWYQQTPGQGLQFLFEYFSETQRNKGNFPGRFSGRQFSNSRSEMNVSTLELGDSALYLCASSLEGRQGGSDTQYFGPGTRLTVL.

This clone was counted once. The rearrangement joins TRBV9 to TRBJ1-4; the D is unclear. V dropped 2 bases and J dropped 5 bases, with 10 bases sitting between them. The germline CDR1 and CDR2 sequences are SGDLS and YYNGEE. This CDR3 is 14 amino acids long. Here the CDR3 reads CASSVGEWNEKLFF. CDR3 bases: TGTGCCAGCAGCGTGGGAGAATGGAATGAAAAACTGTTTTTT.

This chain joins TRBV6-6 and TRBJ2-7; 7 bases are a match to TRBD2. The CDR3 contains 16 residues. Trimming cost V 6 bases and J 4 bases; bases outside gene matches: 15. The germline CDR1 and CDR2 sequences are MNHNY and SVGAGI (reference sequence). The CDR3 bases are TGTGCCAGCAGGGATAAGGGAGGGGTCTGGTCTTACGAGCAGTACTTC. It translates to CASRDKGGVWSYEQYF.

V is TRBV4-3 and J is TRBJ2-3; perhaps TRBD2 as D (5 bases). This CDR3 has 19 amino acids. Trimming removed 0 bases from V and 3 bases from J, with 22 bases in between. Germline V lookup: CDR1 LGHNA, CDR2 YSLEER. CDR3 DNA: TGCGCCAGCAGCCAAGATCCCCCCGCTAGCAGCCGAGGAACAGATACGCAGTATTTT. Translating gives CASSQDPPASSRGTDTQYF.

The chain uses TRBV4-3 and TRBJ2-3; 10 nucleotides agree with TRBD1. Trimming at V came to 3 bases and at J to 3 bases, leaving 6 bases not matched to a gene. Germline-derived CDR1 and CDR2 are LGHNA and YSLEER. This CDR3 contains 16 residues. The CDR3 spells CASSHYRDRGTDTQYF. The CDR3 region has the DNA TGCGCCAGCAGCCATTACCGGGACAGGGGAACAGATACGCAGTATTTT.

CDR3 nucleotide sequence: TGTGCCAGCAGCTCGGGACAGGGCCTATACGAGCAGTACTTC. It yields the protein CASSSGQGLYEQYF. The rearrangement links TRBV7-9 to TRBJ2-7, with TRBD1 identical over 9 bases. V gave up 4 bases and J gave up 4 bases; unmatched junction bases: 5. CDR1 SEHNR and CDR2 FQNEAQ come from the germline V gene (reference sequence). The CDR3 is 14 residues long.

The rearrangement uses TRBV12-5 and TRBJ2-3, with 9 bases that match TRBD1. The J segment lost 1 base and the V segment lost 1 base, leaving 21 bases of the junction unmatched. The CDR3 spans 22 residues. Per germline, CDR1 LGHNT and CDR2 FRNRAP. The CDR3 reads CASGLGTTTGTGRLLGTDTQYF. DNA of the CDR3: TGTGCTAGTGGTTTGGGCACGACCACCGGGACAGGGAGACTTCTAGGCACAGATACGCAGTATTTT. The full variable domain, with the rest looked up from reference TRBV12-5 and TRBJ2-3, is DARVTQTPRHKVTEMGQEVTMRCQPILGHNTVFWYRQTMMQGLELLAYFRNRAPLDDSGMPKDRFSAEMPDATLATLKIQPSEPRDSAVYFCASGLGTTTGTGRLLGTDTQYFGPGTRLTVL.

This chain uses TRBV10-1 with TRBJ1-5, with a weak D call TRBD1 (5 bases). This CDR3 has 18 residues. CDR1 is WNHNN, CDR2 SYGVQD, per germline (reference sequence). The V end was cut by 4 bases, the J end by 2 bases, with 21 bases between. CDR3 in amino acids: CASSVGQGYGIGNQPQHF. The CDR3 DNA follows: TGCGCCAGCAGTGTAGGGCAGGGCTATGGAATCGGCAATCAGCCCCAGCATTTT.

The chain has TRBV6-5 and TRBJ2-1; D remains ambiguous. CDR3 length equals 12 residues. Between the trimmed V and J ends, which lost 6 bases and 5 bases, there was a span of 8 bases. Germline V lookup: CDR1 MNHEY, CDR2 SVGAGI. CDR3 in amino acids: CASRAPNNEQFF. DNA for the CDR3: TGTGCCAGCAGGGCACCGAACAATGAGCAGTTCTTC.

The chain couples TRBV27 to TRBJ2-5; weak D call: TRBD2 (6 bases). CDR3 size: 13 residues. V lost 6 bases to trimming and J lost 13 bases, with 21 bases between them. CDR1 and CDR2 from the germline V gene are MNHEY and SMNVEV (reference sequence). CDR3 sequence: CASSQDMAGLPYF. CDR3 coding DNA: TGTGCCAGCAGCCAAGATATGGCGGGACTGCCGTACTTC.

The CDR3 DNA is TGCGCCAGCAGCCCAGACAGTAGGAGCAATCAGCCCCAGCATTTT. As protein: CASSPDSRSNQPQHF. This sequence joins TRBV5-1 and TRBJ1-5, with D possibly TRBD1 on 5 matching bases. CDR3 length equals 15 residues. The V gene lost 4 bases and the J gene lost 1 base, with 12 bases spanning the gap. Germline CDR1 and CDR2: SGHRS and YFSETQ.

This clone was recorded once. This chain connects TRBV6-5 to TRBJ2-3; 7 nucleotides line up with TRBD2. The CDR3 spans 15 residues. V gave up 5 bases and J gave up 1 base; unmatched junction bases: 6. CDR1 MNHEY and CDR2 SVGAGI come from the germline V gene. The CDR3 DNA is TGTGCCAGCAGTAGCAGCGGGGCCCGCACAGATACGCAGTATTTT. This codes for CASSSSGARTDTQYF.

The chain employs TRBV5-1 and TRBJ1-3; D may be TRBD1 (5 bases). Trimming removed 0 bases at V and 2 bases at J, with 9 bases between. Looked up from germline, CDR1 is SGHRS and CDR2 is YFSETQ. The CDR3 has 15 amino acids. The CDR3 DNA follows: TGCGCCAGCAGCTTGGCCGGGGGGGCTGGAAACACCATATATTTT. Protein product: CASSLAGGAGNTIYF.

The DNA of the CDR3 is TGCGCCAGCAGCTTCCTCGACGTGACTAGCACAGATACGCAGTATTTT. It codes for CASSFLDVTSTDTQYF. The rearrangement uses TRBV5-1 and TRBJ2-3; no definite D call. From germline, CDR1 is SGHRS and CDR2 YFSETQ. Trimming took 2 bases from V and 0 from J, leaving 13 bases between them. This CDR3 spans 16 amino acids.

The table lists this clone with a count of one. The chain employs TRBV27 and TRBJ1-2; D ambiguous. V was shortened by 4 bases and J by 0 bases, with 9 bases between the two germline ends. Germline V gives CDR1 MNHEY, CDR2 SMNVEV (reference sequence). This CDR3 region has 14 residues. Written as DNA, the CDR3 is TGTGCCAGCAGTTCCTCGACAACTAACTATGGCTACACCTTC. It codes for CASSSSTTNYGYTF.

The chain links TRBV18 to TRBJ1-2; D gene ambiguous. The CDR3 has 15 residues. Germline assignment: CDR1 KGHSH and CDR2 LQKENI. Trimming took off 3 bases at V and 3 bases at J, with 14 bases between the two ends. The CDR3, as DNA: TGTGCCAGCTCACCTACGCCGGGGTGGGACTATGGCTACACCTTC. Protein sequence: CASSPTPGWDYGYTF.

The chain carries TRBV4-1 and TRBJ2-5, with D possibly TRBD1 on 6 matching bases. V gave up 2 bases and J gave up 2 bases, with 15 bases separating them. The CDR3 length is 16 residues. Germline V gene lookup returns CDR1 MGHRA and CDR2 YSYEKL. The DNA of the CDR3 is TGCGCCAGCAGCCAAAGATATTCGGACAGACAAGAGACCCAGTACTTC. It specifies CASSQRYSDRQETQYF.

The V call is TRBV5-8, the J call TRBJ2-4, with TRBD2 matching 7 bases. This CDR3 is 18 amino acids long. Germline values: CDR1 SGHTS, CDR2 YDEGEE. With V trimmed by 6 bases and J by 0 bases, 15 bases remained unmatched. CDR3 amino acids: CASTLGWREPLAKNIQYF. For the CDR3, the DNA is TGTGCCAGCACTCTTGGCTGGCGGGAGCCTCTAGCCAAAAACATTCAGTACTTC.

The genes are TRBV5-1 and TRBJ2-5; D perhaps matches TRBD2 (6 bases). CDR3 length: 14 residues. CDR1 SGHRS and CDR2 YFSETQ come from the germline V gene. Trimming shortened V by 9 bases and J by 5 bases, and 20 bases separated the two germline ends. The CDR3 spells CATTRAGAPETQYF. CDR3 in DNA: TGCGCCACCACACGAGCGGGCGCCCCCGAGACCCAGTACTTC.

The chain employs TRBV20-1 and TRBJ2-7; D is unclear. Germline CDR1 is DFQATT and CDR2 is SNEGSKA (reference sequence). Trimming shortened V by 3 bases and J by 0 bases, and 3 bases separated the two germline ends. This CDR3 contains 11 residues. The CDR3 region is CSASSSYEQYF. In nucleotides, the CDR3 is TGCAGTGCTAGTAGCTCCTACGAGCAGTACTTC.

The V and J genes are TRBV6-1 and TRBJ2-7, with 7 bases aligning to TRBD1. CDR3 length: 15 amino acids. Unmatched junction bases numbered 10, after V lost 6 bases and J lost 2 bases. Looked up from germline, CDR1 is MNHNS and CDR2 is SASEGT. Here the CDR3 reads CASSVIGTATYEQYF. CDR3 DNA: TGTGCCAGCAGCGTGATAGGGACAGCAACCTACGAGCAGTACTTC.

This clone was counted a few times. In DNA, the CDR3 is TGTGCCAGCAGCTCCTACGACAGGGACAGGGCCTACGAGCAGTACTTC. Translating it yields CASSSYDRDRAYEQYF. The V and J genes are TRBV5-6 and TRBJ2-7; 9 nucleotides match TRBD1. CDR1 and CDR2 (germline): SGHDT, YYEEEE. After removal of 3 bases from V and 2 bases from J, the junction contained 9 bases not matched to a gene. The CDR3 covers 16 residues.

The V and J genes are TRBV5-4 and TRBJ2-3; 12 nucleotides align to TRBD2. CDR1 is SGHNT and CDR2 is YYREEE in the germline V gene (reference sequence). The CDR3 covers 18 residues. Trimming removed 4 bases from V and 5 bases from J; junction bases left unmatched: 14. The CDR3 loop is CASSPASTSGGLIDTQYF. The CDR3 nucleotides are TGTGCCAGCAGCCCCGCCTCCACTAGCGGGGGGTTAATAGATACGCAGTATTTT. Drawing the rest from reference TRBV5-4 and TRBJ2-3, the complete variable domain is ETGVTQSPTHLIKTRGQQVTLRCSSQSGHNTVSWYQQALGQGPQFIFQYYREEENGRGNFPPRFSGLQFPNYSSELNVNALELDDSALYLCASSPASTSGGLIDTQYFGPGTRLTVL.

V usage is TRBV2 and J usage is TRBJ2-1; tentative D call: TRBD2 (7 bases). CDR1 is SNHLY, CDR2 FYNNEI, per germline. The CDR3 spans 18 residues. Trimming shortened V by 4 bases and J by 1 base, and 20 bases separated the two germline ends. The CDR3 DNA reads as TGTGCCAGCAGTGTTTCCGATTGGCGGGGGCCGTCCTACAATGAGCAGTTCTTC. This encodes CASSVSDWRGPSYNEQFF. Filled out from reference TRBV2 and TRBJ2-1, the complete variable domain reads EPEVTQTPSHQVTQMGQEVILRCVPISNHLYFYWYRQILGQKVEFLVSFYNNEISEKSEIFDDQFSVERPDGSNFTLKIRSTKLEDSAMYFCASSVSDWRGPSYNEQFFGPGTRLTVL.

The V gene is TRBV9, the J gene TRBJ2-1, with a tentative D call TRBD2 (6 bases). The CDR3 is made up of 11 amino acids. Germline V gene lookup returns CDR1 SGDLS and CDR2 YYNGEE. The V and J ends lost 3 bases and 12 bases respectively, with 10 bases between them. This chain's CDR3 is CASSAGTGQFF. CDR3 DNA: TGTGCCAGCAGCGCCGGGACTGGGCAGTTCTTC.